The 20 T cell receptor beta chains below were found in one sample sequenced in a study of cytomegalovirus exposure and HLA in healthy donors. 13 Jbeta primers and 60 Vbeta primers were used for the PCR. Generated by immunoSEQ multiplex PCR, the TCRdb table keeps only in-frame clones and is missing some. The sample records roughly 190,000 clones, roughly four fifths being singletons. The sequenced material came from PBMCs. The receptors were gathered from a woman aged 25 to 39 in good health and CMV-seropositive.

As concerns this clone: Within the sample, other DNA sequences also encode this same CDR3. The gene calls are TRBV27 and TRBJ2-1, with 10 bases that match TRBD2. From germline, CDR1 is MNHEY and CDR2 SMNVEV (reference sequence). This CDR3 is built from 16 residues. The J segment lost 0 bases and the V segment lost 5 bases, leaving 4 bases of the junction unmatched. The CDR3 DNA is TGTGCCAGCAGTCCCAGACTAGCGGGCTCCTACAATGAGCAGTTCTTC. Residues: CASSPRLAGSYNEQFF.

This chain joins TRBV5-1 and TRBJ2-7; D uncertain. The CDR3 extends over 15 amino acids. CDR1 is SGHRS, CDR2 YFSETQ, per germline. V lost 0 bases to trimming and J lost 0 bases, with 10 bases between them. The CDR3: CASSLGVAVSYEQYF. In nucleotides, the CDR3 is TGCGCCAGCAGCTTGGGAGTGGCGGTCTCCTACGAGCAGTACTTC.

J is TRBJ2-5 and V is TRBV5-6; perhaps TRBD2 as D (5 bases). From germline, CDR1 is SGHDT and CDR2 YYEEEE. The V gene lost 0 bases and the J gene lost 1 base, with 13 bases spanning the gap. The CDR3 has 16 amino acids. For the CDR3, the DNA is TGTGCCAGCAGCTTGGTATCGGGCAGCGGCCAAGAGACCCAGTACTTC. The encoded protein is CASSLVSGSGQETQYF.

The chain recombines TRBV5-8 with TRBJ1-1; D is possibly TRBD1 (5 bases). Germline V lookup: CDR1 SGHTS, CDR2 YDEGEE. The V end lost 4 bases, the J end lost 1 base, and 17 bases lay between the germline ends. CDR3 length equals 16 residues. CDR3 coding DNA: TGTGCCAGCAGCCCGCTCACGGGGACTAGGAACACTGAAGCTTTCTTT. As protein: CASSPLTGTRNTEAFF.

The chain uses TRBV5-4 and TRBJ2-1, with 7 bases identical to TRBD2. This CDR3 comprises 16 residues. Germline V CDR1 and CDR2: SGHNT, YYREEE (reference sequence). Unmatched junction bases numbered 6, after V lost 0 bases and J lost 3 bases. The CDR3: CASSLVRLADYNEQFF. DNA of the CDR3: TGTGCCAGCAGCTTGGTAAGGCTAGCGGACTACAATGAGCAGTTCTTC.

The chain combines TRBV7-9 with TRBJ2-6, with TRBD2 as a possible D gene (6 bases). The CDR3 sequence is 18 residues long. Germline V gene data show CDR1 as SEHNR and CDR2 as FQNEAQ (reference sequence). V lost 1 base, J lost 0 bases, and 13 bases lay in between. CDR3 coding DNA: TGTGCCAGCAGCTTAGTTGGGGGGTACCCCTCTGGGGCCAACGTCCTGACTTTC. It yields the protein CASSLVGGYPSGANVLTF.

The sample holds one count of this clone. J is TRBJ2-7 and V is TRBV5-1; tentatively, D is TRBD1 (5 bases). V was pared by 3 bases and J by 4 bases, with 11 bases between. The CDR3 covers 13 residues. CDR1 and CDR2 (germline): SGHRS, YFSETQ. The CDR3 spells CASSSVKGYEQYF. For the CDR3, the DNA is TGCGCCAGCAGCTCCGTTAAGGGGTACGAGCAGTACTTC.

This chain links TRBV28 with TRBJ2-7, with D uncertain. Between the trimmed V and J ends, which lost 0 bases and 2 bases, there was a span of 11 bases. The CDR3 extends over 15 amino acids. Germline V gene sequence: CDR1 MDHEN, CDR2 SYDVKM. For the CDR3, the DNA is TGTGCCAGCAGTTTATGGGTCGGTTCTACCTACGAGCAGTACTTC. Its protein product is CASSLWVGSTYEQYF.

This chain joins TRBV4-1 and TRBJ2-1; 8 bases are shared with TRBD2. The CDR3 is 20 residues long. Germline CDR1 reads MGHRA; CDR2 reads YSYEKL. With 4 bases clipped from V and 0 bases from J, the junction kept 17 bases outside the gene matches. The CDR3 region is CASSPLWVSGTRSSYNEQFF. CDR3 nucleotides: TGCGCCAGCAGCCCCCTTTGGGTTAGCGGGACCCGAAGCTCCTACAATGAGCAGTTCTTC.

The V call is TRBV19, the J call TRBJ2-5; 12 positions agree with TRBD2. Gene TRBJ2-7 matches the end of the DNA better, so the J call may be wrong. Germline loops: CDR1 LNHDA, CDR2 SQIVND (reference sequence). This CDR3 contains 16 residues. As DNA, the CDR3 is TGTGCCAGTAGAATTTCGCTAGCGGGAGGGCCTTACGAGCAGTACTTC. Translation: CASRISLAGGPYEQYF.

V and J are TRBV6-1 and TRBJ2-6, with D possibly TRBD1 on 6 matching bases. Trimming removed 4 bases at V and 0 bases at J, with 13 bases between. Germline V gene lookup returns CDR1 MNHNS and CDR2 SASEGT. The CDR3 is 17 residues long. The DNA of the CDR3 is TGTGCCAGCAGTGTAACAGGGCCCTCCTCTGGGGCCAACGTCCTGACTTTC. Translating gives CASSVTGPSSGANVLTF.

The V gene is TRBV2, the J gene TRBJ1-2; tentatively, D is TRBD1 (5 bases). The length of the CDR3 is 13 residues. CDR1 is SNHLY, CDR2 FYNNEI, per germline. Trimming stripped 3 bases from V and 8 bases from J, with 13 bases between. CDR3 DNA sequence: TGTGCCAGCAGTGATAAGAGGGGAGGCGGCTACACCTTC. Translation gives CASSDKRGGGYTF.

The chain links TRBV7-9 to TRBJ1-2, with D unresolved. V dropped 9 bases and J dropped 4 bases, with 21 bases sitting between them. Germline loops: CDR1 SEHNR, CDR2 FQNEAQ (reference sequence). The CDR3 loop spans 15 amino acids. The CDR3 nucleotides are TGTGCCAGTACCACTCTTACCGGGTCGGGCTATGGCTACACCTTC. It codes for CASTTLTGSGYGYTF.

V and J are TRBV28 and TRBJ1-5; 9 positions match TRBD1. V shed 6 bases, J shed 5 bases, and the junction held 8 bases outside the gene matches. Germline CDR1 and CDR2: MDHEN and SYDVKM. This CDR3 has 15 amino acids. The CDR3 DNA follows: TGTGCCAGCAGGCCCGGACAGGGGAGATATCAGCCCCAGCATTTT. As protein: CASRPGQGRYQPQHF. Supplemented by reference TRBV28 and TRBJ1-5, the full variable domain reads DVKVTQSSRYLVKRTGEKVFLECVQDMDHENMFWYRQDPGLGLRLIYFSYDVKMKEKGDIPEGYSVSREKKERFSLILESASTNQTSMYLCASRPGQGRYQPQHFGDGTRLSIL.

The chain links TRBV11-2 to TRBJ1-2; D remains ambiguous. V shed 0 bases and J shed 4 bases, with 6 bases lying between them. The length of the CDR3 is 13 residues. Germline loops: CDR1 SGHAT, CDR2 FQNNGV. The CDR3 loop is CASSLDVSYGYTF. The CDR3, as DNA: TGTGCCAGCAGCTTAGATGTCAGCTATGGCTACACCTTC.

The rearrangement uses TRBV6-5 and TRBJ1-4, with D possibly matching TRBD1 (5 bases). Germline V gives CDR1 MNHEY, CDR2 SVGAGI. CDR3 length equals 15 residues. V was pared by 2 bases and J by 6 bases, with 13 bases between. CDR3 in amino acids: CASSYGPGVDEKLFF. Written as DNA, the CDR3 is TGTGCCAGCAGTTACGGTCCGGGGGTAGATGAAAAACTGTTTTTT.

The CDR3 DNA reads as TGTGCCAGCAGCCAACCTGGAGGGGCCCTAAACATTCAGTACTTC. Translated: CASSQPGGALNIQYF. The chain links TRBV14 to TRBJ2-4, with TRBD2 as a possible D gene (6 bases). V shed 2 bases and J shed 6 bases, with 14 bases lying between them. CDR1 and CDR2 (germline): SGHDN, FVKESK. The CDR3 is 15 residues long.

This chain connects TRBV28 to TRBJ2-2; D remains unclear. The germline V gene encodes CDR1 MDHEN and CDR2 SYDVKM. This CDR3 has 15 amino acids. V was clipped by 8 bases and J by 0 bases, with 13 bases between them. Written as DNA, the CDR3 is TGTGCCAGCCTCCCTAGTTGGGCGAACACCGGGGAGCTGTTTTTT. Translation gives CASLPSWANTGELFF.

Notes on this clone: This sample includes further DNA sequences coding for the same CDR3. This chain uses TRBV6-5 with TRBJ2-5; weak D call: TRBD1 (6 bases). Germline V gene data show CDR1 as MNHEY and CDR2 as SVGAGI. Trimming left V 6 bases short and J 14 bases short, with 22 bases between. CDR3 size: 13 residues. In DNA form, the CDR3 reads TGTGCCAGCAGCCGCAGGGGTTCTTACGAGCAATACTTC. Protein sequence: CASSRRGSYEQYF.

J is TRBJ2-1 and V is TRBV28, with a tentative D call TRBD2 (5 bases). V shed 3 bases and J shed 3 bases, with 12 bases lying between them. CDR1 is MDHEN and CDR2 is SYDVKM in the germline V gene. This CDR3 contains 15 residues. The CDR3 spells CASSFIGEGYNEQFF. For the CDR3, the DNA is TGTGCCAGCAGTTTTATCGGAGAGGGCTACAATGAGCAGTTCTTC. Full variable domain (remainder filled in from reference TRBV28 and TRBJ2-1): DVKVTQSSRYLVKRTGEKVFLECVQDMDHENMFWYRQDPGLGLRLIYFSYDVKMKEKGDIPEGYSVSREKKERFSLILESASTNQTSMYLCASSFIGEGYNEQFFGPGTRLTVL.